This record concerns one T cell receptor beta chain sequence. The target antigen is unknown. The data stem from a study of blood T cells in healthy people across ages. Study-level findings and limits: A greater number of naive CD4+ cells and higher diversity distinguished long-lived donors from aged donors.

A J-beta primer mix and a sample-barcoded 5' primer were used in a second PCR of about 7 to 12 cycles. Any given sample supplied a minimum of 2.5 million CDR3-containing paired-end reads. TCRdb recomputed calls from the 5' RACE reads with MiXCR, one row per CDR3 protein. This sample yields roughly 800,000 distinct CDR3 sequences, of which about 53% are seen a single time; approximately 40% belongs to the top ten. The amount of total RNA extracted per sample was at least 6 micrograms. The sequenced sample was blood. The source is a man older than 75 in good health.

The CDR3 reads CSARVAASSYNEQFF. CDR3 DNA: TGCAGTGCTAGAGTTGCAGCAAGCTCCTACAATGAGCAGTTCTTC. V usage is TRBV20-1 and J usage is TRBJ2-1; D is ambiguous. The CDR3 has 15 residues. Germline-derived CDR1 and CDR2 are DFQATT and SNEGSKA (reference sequence). Trimming pared 1 base from V and 0 bases from J, leaving 10 bases between.